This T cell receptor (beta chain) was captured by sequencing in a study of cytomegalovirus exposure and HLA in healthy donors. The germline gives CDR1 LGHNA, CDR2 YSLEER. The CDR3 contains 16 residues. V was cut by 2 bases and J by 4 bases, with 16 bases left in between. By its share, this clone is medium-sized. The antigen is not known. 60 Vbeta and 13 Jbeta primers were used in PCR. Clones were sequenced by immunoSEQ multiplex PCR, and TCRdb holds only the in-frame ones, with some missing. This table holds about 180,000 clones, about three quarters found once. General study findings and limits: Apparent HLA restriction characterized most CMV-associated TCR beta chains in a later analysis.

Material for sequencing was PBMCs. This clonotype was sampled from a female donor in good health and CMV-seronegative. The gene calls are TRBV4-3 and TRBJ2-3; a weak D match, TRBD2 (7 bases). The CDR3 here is CASSQSAPGGPDTQYF. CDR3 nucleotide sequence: TGCGCCAGCAGCCAATCGGCCCCGGGGGGCCCAGATACGCAGTATTTT.